The 25 T cell receptor beta chains listed next were all sequenced from one sample in a study of blood T cell repertoires in COVID-19. TCRdb's copy holds only in-frame clones and misses some; the assay was immunoSEQ multiplex PCR. The data hold 300,000 or so clones, with about 89% observed a single time. The sequenced sample was peripheral blood. The origin of the receptors is a man younger than 35 who had recovered from COVID-19.

The chain is built from TRBV18 and TRBJ1-5, with 8 bases fitting TRBD1. With V trimmed by 5 bases and J by 4 bases, 4 bases remained unmatched. CDR1 is KGHSH and CDR2 is LQKENI in the germline V gene. The CDR3 contains 14 residues. In DNA, the CDR3 is TGTGCCAGCTCAGAGACAGGGGTGAATCAGCCCCAGCATTTT. This encodes CASSETGVNQPQHF.

This chain connects TRBV5-1 to TRBJ2-3; possibly TRBD2 for D (7 bases). The germline gives CDR1 SGHRS, CDR2 YFSETQ. CDR3 length: 16 amino acids. Trimming removed 4 bases at V and 0 bases at J, with 15 bases between. CDR3 sequence: CASSPRRGASTDTQYF. CDR3 nucleotide sequence: TGCGCCAGCAGCCCCCGACGGGGGGCGAGCACAGATACGCAGTATTTT.

J is TRBJ2-2 and V is TRBV27, with TRBD1 matching 10 bases. Unmatched junction bases numbered 6, after V lost 5 bases and J lost 3 bases. The CDR3 runs 16 residues. The germline CDR1 and CDR2 sequences are MNHEY and SMNVEV (reference sequence). CDR3 region: CASSLFGTGDTGELFF. The CDR3 DNA sequence: TGTGCCAGCAGTCTCTTCGGGACAGGGGACACCGGGGAGCTGTTTTTT.

The chain carries TRBV6-5 and TRBJ1-1; D is undetermined. This CDR3 region has 12 residues. Trimming removed 6 bases from V and 0 bases from J, with 5 bases in between. In germline, CDR1 is MNHEY, CDR2 SVGAGI. The CDR3 is CASSKMNTEAFF. The CDR3 bases are TGTGCCAGCAGCAAAATGAACACTGAAGCTTTCTTT.

In this sample, this clone turned up once. The rearrangement uses TRBV19 and TRBJ2-1; 8 bases map to TRBD2. V trimming: 5 bases; J trimming: 11 bases; junction bases outside the gene matches: 5. This CDR3 has 12 amino acids. Germline CDR1 LNHDA, CDR2 SQIVND (reference sequence). The chain's CDR3 is CASSPGGDQQFF. The CDR3 DNA follows: TGTGCCAGTAGTCCGGGGGGGGACCAGCAGTTCTTC. Full variable domain (remainder filled in from reference TRBV19 and TRBJ2-1): DGGITQSPKYLFRKEGQNVTLSCEQNLNHDAMYWYRQDPGQGLRLIYYSQIVNDFQKGDIAEGYSVSREKKESFPLTVTSAQKNPTAFYLCASSPGGDQQFFGPGTRLTVL.

The CDR3, as DNA: TGTGCCAGCAGCTTAGTGGCAGGGCCGAACACTGAAGCTTTCTTT. Residues: CASSLVAGPNTEAFF. The rearrangement links TRBV7-8 to TRBJ1-1; possible D gene TRBD1, 5 bases. CDR3 length: 15 residues. Germline loops: CDR1 SGHVS, CDR2 FQNEAQ. Trimming left V 1 base short and J 1 base short, with 10 bases between. The whole variable domain, remainder taken from reference TRBV7-8 and TRBJ1-1, is GAGVSQSPRYKVAKRGQDVALRCDPISGHVSLFWYQQALGQGPEFLTYFQNEAQLDKSGLPSDRFFAERPEGSVSTLKIQRTQQEDSAVYLCASSLVAGPNTEAFFGQGTRLTVV.

The rearrangement links TRBV9 to TRBJ1-3; D perhaps matches TRBD1 (5 bases). Trimming stripped 0 bases from V and 0 bases from J, with 19 bases between. CDR3 length equals 19 residues. Germline V gene lookup returns CDR1 SGDLS and CDR2 YYNGEE. CDR3 nucleotide sequence: TGTGCCAGCAGCGTAGAAGCGGGGCAGGCTTTATCCTCTGGAAACACCATATATTTT. Translating it yields CASSVEAGQALSSGNTIYF.

V and J are TRBV7-7 and TRBJ2-1, with 13 positions matching TRBD2. The length of the CDR3 is 15 residues. Germline loops: CDR1 SSHAT, CDR2 FNYEAQ (reference sequence). V lost 5 bases to trimming and J lost 8 bases; unmatched junction nucleotides: 6. This CDR3 is CASSAGLAGVDEQFF. The CDR3 nucleotides read TGTGCCAGCAGCGCTGGACTAGCGGGGGTCGATGAGCAGTTCTTC.

J is TRBJ1-2 and V is TRBV6-2 or TRBV6-3; possibly TRBD1 for D (5 bases). The CDR3 is 13 residues long. Germline V gene lookup returns CDR1 MNHEY and CDR2 SVGEGT. The V gene lost 4 bases and the J gene lost 4 bases, with 10 bases spanning the gap. The chain's CDR3 is CASSSTVTYGYTF. CDR3 bases: TGTGCCAGCAGTTCGACAGTTACCTATGGCTACACCTTC.

The rearrangement joins TRBV6-1 to TRBJ2-1, with D possibly TRBD2 on 5 matching bases. This CDR3 region has 12 residues. Germline CDR1 reads MNHNS; CDR2 reads SASEGT. V was cut by 3 bases and J by 10 bases, with 10 bases left in between. The CDR3 region has the DNA TGTGCCAGCAGTGACGTGGGCGGGGAGCAGTTCTTC. This sequence encodes CASSDVGGEQFF.

V usage is TRBV7-2 and J usage is TRBJ2-1, with a possible D match to TRBD2 (7 bases). Germline V CDR1 and CDR2: SGHTA, FQGNSA. The CDR3 is 17 residues long. V gave up 4 bases and J gave up 3 bases, with 19 bases separating them. The CDR3 reads CASSSSRRGPIYNEQFF. CDR3 DNA: TGTGCCAGCAGCTCCTCCCGGCGGGGGCCTATCTACAATGAGCAGTTCTTC.

The V gene is TRBV9, the J gene TRBJ1-1, with a possible D match to TRBD1 (6 bases). The CDR3 is made up of 15 amino acids. CDR1 is SGDLS, CDR2 YYNGEE, per germline. V lost 4 bases and J lost 4, with 17 bases in between. The CDR3 loop reads CASSTGGGAGTEAFF. DNA of the CDR3: TGTGCCAGCAGCACAGGTGGGGGGGCGGGCACTGAAGCTTTCTTT.

V is TRBV30 and J is TRBJ2-7, with 10 positions matching TRBD2. The junction had 12 bases not matched to a gene; V was cut back by 1 base and J by 3 bases. Germline V CDR1 and CDR2: GTSNPN, SVGIG (reference sequence). The CDR3 length is 17 residues. CDR3 DNA: TGTGCCTGGAGTGGATCGTCTAGCGGGAGTTGGGGCTACGAGCAGTACTTC. It yields the protein CAWSGSSSGSWGYEQYF.

The V and J genes are TRBV3-1 (or the pseudogene TRBV3-2) and TRBJ2-1; 11 nucleotides line up with TRBD2. This CDR3 region has 15 residues. Germline CDR1 is LGHDT and CDR2 is YNNKEL (reference sequence). V trimming: 3 bases; J trimming: 9 bases; junction bases outside the gene matches: 7. The CDR3 region is CASSHSGGGFVEQFF. The CDR3 nucleotides read TGTGCCAGCAGCCATAGCGGGGGGGGGTTCGTTGAGCAGTTCTTC.

The chain is built from TRBV5-6 and TRBJ2-2, with D perhaps matching TRBD2 (7 bases). Germline CDR1 SGHDT, CDR2 YYEEEE. V dropped 2 bases and J dropped 4 bases, with 12 bases sitting between them. This CDR3 comprises 15 residues. The CDR3 is CASSLGGAGTGELFF. The CDR3 DNA sequence: TGTGCCAGCAGCTTAGGGGGGGCCGGCACCGGGGAGCTGTTTTTT.

The chain carries TRBV6-5 and TRBJ1-3, with 11 bases aligning to TRBD1. The CDR3 has 15 residues. Germline CDR1 and CDR2: MNHEY and SVGAGI. Losses at the gene ends were 5 bases for V and 9 bases for J; bases not matched to a gene: 9. CDR3 DNA: TGTGCCAGCAGTACAACCGGGACAGGGGGTGGCACCATATATTTT. It codes for CASSTTGTGGGTIYF.

This clone was counted only a few times. This chain connects TRBV2 to TRBJ1-5; the match to TRBD1 covers 9 bases. Per the germline V gene, CDR1 is SNHLY and CDR2 is FYNNEI. The CDR3 is 18 amino acids. The ends lost 9 bases at V and 4 bases at J; junction bases unmatched: 19. Here the CDR3 reads CASSAQRGDRVGNQPQHF. The CDR3 DNA reads TGTGCCAGTAGCGCCCAGAGGGGGGACAGGGTTGGGAATCAGCCCCAGCATTTT.

The chain is built from TRBV3-1 (or the pseudogene TRBV3-2) and TRBJ2-7; D perhaps matches TRBD1 (6 bases). Germline V lookup: CDR1 LGHDT, CDR2 YNNKEL (reference sequence). This CDR3 comprises 14 residues. With 0 bases removed from V and 2 bases from J, the gap between germline ends came to 8 bases. CDR3 DNA sequence: TGTGCCAGCAGCCAAGATACAGGGACCTACGAGCAGTACTTC. Translating gives CASSQDTGTYEQYF.

This clone is a singleton in its sample. The gene calls are TRBV7-2 and TRBJ1-2; TRBD1 matches at 9 bases. The CDR3 totals 15 residues. Per the germline V gene, CDR1 is SGHTA and CDR2 is FQGNSA. The V segment lost 5 bases and the J segment 3 bases; nucleotides outside the gene matches: 7. The CDR3 protein is CASSLQTGGYYGYTF. CDR3 sequence (DNA): TGTGCCAGCAGCCTCCAGACAGGGGGATACTATGGCTACACCTTC.

This clone appeared a few times. The rearrangement links TRBV7-6 to TRBJ1-2; 10 bases are a match to TRBD1. The length of the CDR3 is 15 residues. Per the germline V gene, CDR1 is SGHVS and CDR2 is FNYEAQ. With 4 bases clipped from V and 6 bases from J, the junction kept 8 bases outside the gene matches. CDR3 DNA: TGTGCCAGCAGCTACGGGGACAGGGGATTGGATGGCTACACCTTC. It codes for CASSYGDRGLDGYTF.

The chain carries TRBV15 and TRBJ1-6; D is ambiguous. The CDR3 contains 15 residues. V lost 1 base to trimming and J lost 5 bases, with 9 bases between them. Germline V lookup: CDR1 LNHNV, CDR2 YYDKDF (reference sequence). CDR3 in DNA: TGTGCCACCAGCAGAGGACAAGCCGATAATTCACCCCTCCACTTT. It encodes CATSRGQADNSPLHF.

Regarding this clone: The DNA is left out, because the CDR3 cannot be placed on it with certainty; the CDR3 is given as TCRdb lists it. J is TRBJ1-2 and V is TRBV6-5. With termini counted, the CDR3 has 15 amino acids. Germline V gene sequence: CDR1 MNHEY, CDR2 SVGAGI. The chain's CDR3 is CASSYSSGRGRNYTF.

J is TRBJ2-7 and V is TRBV27, with 8 nucleotides matching TRBD1. Germline V gene data show CDR1 as MNHEY and CDR2 as SMNVEV (reference sequence). The CDR3 contains 18 residues. V lost 5 bases, J lost 3 bases, and 18 bases stayed unmatched. The CDR3 DNA follows: TGTGCCAGCAGTCGCACCTTCGCCCAGGGGGCGTGGAGCTACGAGCAGTACTTC. Residues: CASSRTFAQGAWSYEQYF.

This sequence joins TRBV12-3 or TRBV12-4 and TRBJ2-1; possible D gene TRBD2, 6 bases. Trimming left V 8 bases short and J 12 bases short, with 20 bases between. The CDR3 length is 13 residues. CDR3 sequence (DNA): TGTGCCAGCGAGGGACTTAACAGGAGAAGGCAGTTCTTC. This encodes CASEGLNRRRQFF.

The J gene is TRBJ1-2, the V gene TRBV5-4, with a possible D match to TRBD1 (6 bases). The V and J ends lost 2 bases and 4 bases respectively, with 15 bases between them. This CDR3 region has 15 residues. Germline values: CDR1 SGHNT, CDR2 YYREEE (reference sequence). CDR3 amino acids: CASSFPGANAYGYTF. CDR3 coding DNA: TGTGCCAGCAGCTTCCCAGGGGCCAACGCCTATGGCTACACCTTC.